This T cell receptor beta chain originates from a study of T-cell memory formation after mild COVID-19. V shed 6 bases and J 8 bases; nucleotides not matched to a gene: 14. The CDR3 loop spans 16 amino acids. TCRdb analysed the 5' RACE reads with MiXCR anew, one entry per CDR3 protein. The sample lists hundreds of thousands of distinct CDR3 sequences; 15% to 20% were seen once. Sample: PBMCs or a T cell subset sorted from them (not recorded which). V and J are TRBV12-3 or TRBV12-4 and TRBJ2-1; 9 bases are shared with TRBD2. This TCR was recovered from an adult woman who had mild COVID-19 (a few samples of this study predate the infection). Cell type and time point are not known. CDR3 bases: TGTGCCAGCAGCCGCGGGGTAGCGGGAGTAGTTCATGAGCAGTTCTTC. Its translation is CASSRGVAGVVHEQFF.